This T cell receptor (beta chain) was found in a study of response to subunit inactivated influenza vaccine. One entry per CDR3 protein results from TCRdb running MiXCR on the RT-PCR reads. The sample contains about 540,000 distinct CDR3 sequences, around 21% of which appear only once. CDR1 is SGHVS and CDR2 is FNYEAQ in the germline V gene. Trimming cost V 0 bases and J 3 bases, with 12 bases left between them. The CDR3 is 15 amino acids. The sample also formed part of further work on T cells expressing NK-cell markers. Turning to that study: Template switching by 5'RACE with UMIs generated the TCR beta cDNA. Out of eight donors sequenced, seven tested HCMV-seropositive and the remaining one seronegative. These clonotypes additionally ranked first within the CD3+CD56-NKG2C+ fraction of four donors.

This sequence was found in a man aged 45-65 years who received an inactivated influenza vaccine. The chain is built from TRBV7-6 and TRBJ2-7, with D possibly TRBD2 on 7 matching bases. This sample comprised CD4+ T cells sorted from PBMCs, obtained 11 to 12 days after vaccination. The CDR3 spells CASSLAAGAGYEQYF. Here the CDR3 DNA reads TGTGCCAGCAGCTTAGCGGCGGGGGCAGGCTACGAGCAGTACTTC.